Listed below are T cell receptor beta chains from one sample, sequenced in a study of blood T cell repertoires in COVID-19. Sequenced by immunoSEQ multiplex PCR; TCRdb stores in-frame clones only, minus some. The repertoire holds approximately 170,000 clones, with 80% to 85% as singletons. Sequencing input: peripheral blood. The receptors were gathered from a woman in her 70s with COVID-19, enrolled during active disease. Both conserved end residues are part of each CDR3. Each record gives: clone size, J gene, D gene, V gene, CDR3 DNA, CDR3 protein. D genes are given only for firm matches. Clone size is given for some rows only: seen once, a few or many times, or a class if the clone is expanded.

size: -; J: TRBJ2-2; D: TRBD1; V: TRBV5-1; DNA: TGCGCCAGCAGTCTCCCGGGGTCCAGGGGGACCGGGGAGCTGTTTTTT; CDR3: CASSLPGSRGTGELFF
size: once; J: TRBJ2-5; D: TRBD1; V: TRBV7-3; DNA: TGTGCCAGCAGCTTAGCCGACAGGGGGCGAGGGGAGACCCAGTACTTC; CDR3: CASSLADRGRGETQYF
size: many; J: TRBJ2-2; D: -; V: TRBV6-6; DNA: TGTGCCAGCAGACTCTTCGCTAGCTTAAGCGGGGAGCTGTTTTTT; CDR3: CASRLFASLSGELFF
size: once; J: TRBJ2-7; D: TRBD2; V: TRBV11-2; DNA: TGTGCCAGCAGCGCCAGGTCAGGTAGCGGGAGGTACGAGCAGTACTTC; CDR3: CASSARSGSGRYEQYF
size: few; J: TRBJ1-5; D: TRBD1; V: TRBV6-2/TRBV6-3; DNA: TGTGCCAGCAGCCCTTCGGACAGGGCTAATCAGCCCCAGCATTTT; CDR3: CASSPSDRANQPQHF
size: -; J: TRBJ1-5; D: TRBD1; V: TRBV2; DNA: TGTGCCAGCAGTGACGACAGGGGGGGTCAGCCCCAGCATTTT; CDR3: CASSDDRGGQPQHF
size: few; J: TRBJ2-2; D: -; V: TRBV19; DNA: TGTGCCAGTAGTATATCAGGGGTCACCGGGGAGCTGTTTTTT; CDR3: CASSISGVTGELFF
size: -; J: TRBJ2-7; D: -; V: TRBV6-5; DNA: TGTGCCAGCAGGCAAGGAGAGACTTCTGCCTACGAGCAGTACTTC; CDR3: CASRQGETSAYEQYF
size: -; J: TRBJ2-2; D: TRBD2; V: TRBV5-1; DNA: TGCGCCAGCAGCGAACTAGCGGGGGCCACCGGGGAGCTGTTTTTT; CDR3: CASSELAGATGELFF
size: -; J: TRBJ2-1; D: -; V: TRBV18; DNA: TGTGCCAGCTCAATGGCACTATACAATGAGCAGTTCTTC; CDR3: CASSMALYNEQFF
size: -; J: TRBJ1-3; D: -; V: TRBV15; DNA: TGTGCCACCAGCAGAGATTGGCAGGGAAACACCATATATTTT; CDR3: CATSRDWQGNTIYF
size: -; J: TRBJ1-4; D: TRBD1; V: TRBV7-9; DNA: TGTGCCAGCAGCTTAGGGGACAGGGGGCATGAAAAACTGTTTTTT; CDR3: CASSLGDRGHEKLFF
size: -; J: TRBJ2-3; D: -; V: TRBV19; DNA: TGTGCCAGTAAGGGGGATACGCAGTATTTT; CDR3: CASKGDTQYF
size: -; J: TRBJ2-7; D: TRBD1; V: TRBV6-5; DNA: TGTGCCAGCAGCAGGGACAGGCCTTCAGCCTACGAGCAGTACTTC; CDR3: CASSRDRPSAYEQYF
size: -; J: TRBJ1-1; D: -; V: TRBV19; DNA: TGTGCCAGTAGTATAGGACAGTTGAACACTGAAGCTTTCTTT; CDR3: CASSIGQLNTEAFF
size: -; J: TRBJ1-4; D: -; V: TRBV19; DNA: TGTGCCAGTAGTATAGGGGACACCTCTGGGGAAAAACTGTTTTTT; CDR3: CASSIGDTSGEKLFF
size: -; J: TRBJ2-7; D: TRBD2; V: TRBV2; DNA: TGTGCCAGCAGGGCGACTAGCGCTGACTACGAGCAGTACTTC; CDR3: CASRATSADYEQYF
size: -; J: TRBJ1-5; D: -; V: TRBV5-1; DNA: TGCGCCAGCAGCCCTTCAGGGAACAATCAGCCCCAGCATTTT; CDR3: CASSPSGNNQPQHF
size: -; J: TRBJ1-2; D: TRBD1; V: TRBV9; DNA: TGTGCCAGCAGCGTCACAGGGGTCTATGGCTACACCTTC; CDR3: CASSVTGVYGYTF
size: -; J: TRBJ2-1; D: -; V: TRBV29-1; DNA: TGCAGCGTAATGCCACGGGATGAGCAGTTCTTC; CDR3: CSVMPRDEQFF
size: -; J: TRBJ2-3; D: -; V: TRBV3-1/TRBV3-2; DNA: TGTGCCAGCAGCCAAGGGGGACTTAGGGGCCTCACAGATACGCAGTATTTT; CDR3: CASSQGGLRGLTDTQYF
size: once; J: TRBJ2-2; D: -; V: TRBV11-3; DNA: TGTGCCAGCAGCTTGGGGGCGGGGGCCTACACCGGGGAGCTGTTTTTT; CDR3: CASSLGAGAYTGELFF
size: -; J: TRBJ2-5; D: -; V: TRBV18; DNA: TGTGCCAGCTCACCAAACACAGGGCTCCAAGAGACCCAGTACTTC; CDR3: CASSPNTGLQETQYF
size: -; J: TRBJ1-5; D: -; V: TRBV2; DNA: TGTGCCAGCAGTGAAGTCTTAGAATGGAGCAATCAGCCCCAGCATTTT; CDR3: CASSEVLEWSNQPQHF
size: -; J: TRBJ2-3; D: -; V: TRBV3-1/TRBV3-2; DNA: TGTGCCAGCAGCCGAGGAGGCCCAGATACGCAGTATTTT; CDR3: CASSRGGPDTQYF
size: -; J: TRBJ1-3; D: -; V: TRBV18; DNA: TGTGCCAGCTCACCACCGGAGTCGGGAGGAAACACCATATATTTT; CDR3: CASSPPESGGNTIYF
size: -; J: TRBJ2-5; D: -; V: TRBV18; DNA: TGTGCCAGCTCCGAGGGCCTTGGAGAGACCCAGTACTTC; CDR3: CASSEGLGETQYF
size: -; J: TRBJ1-4; D: -; V: TRBV19; DNA: TGTGCCAGTACGTTATTGGGCTTGGGTGAAAAACTGTTTTTT; CDR3: CASTLLGLGEKLFF
size: -; J: TRBJ1-1; D: TRBD1; V: TRBV27; DNA: TGTGCCAGCAGTGGACAGGGGAGGGGGGAAGCTTTCTTT; CDR3: CASSGQGRGEAFF
size: -; J: TRBJ1-1; D: TRBD1; V: TRBV6-5; DNA: TGTGCCGCAATGGGACAGGGGGCTCGCACTGAAGCTTTCTTT; CDR3: CAAMGQGARTEAFF
size: once; J: TRBJ2-3; D: TRBD1; V: TRBV10-3; DNA: TGTGCCATCAGGGGAGGGACAGGGGTATCAGATACGCAGTATTTT; CDR3: CAIRGGTGVSDTQYF
size: -; J: TRBJ2-2; D: TRBD2; V: TRBV19; DNA: TGTGCCAGTAGTCAAAGGACTAGCTCTTTAAACACCGGGGAGCTGTTTTTT; CDR3: CASSQRTSSLNTGELFF
size: few; J: TRBJ2-7; D: -; V: TRBV7-3; DNA: TGTGCCAGCAGCTTAGACCGGCCAGGGCCCTACGAGCAGTACTTC; CDR3: CASSLDRPGPYEQYF